This TCR beta chain comes out of a study of blood T cell repertoires in COVID-19. Across the whole study: Some COVID-19 samples were acute and others convalescent; all came from the United States, Italy and Spain. Sample material is recorded as cDNA or gDNA derived from T cells, B-cell-depleted T cells, or PBMCs.

Trimming removed 7 bases from V and 1 base from J, with 10 bases in between. CDR3 length: 14 residues. Germline V gene lookup returns CDR1 LNHDA and CDR2 SQIVND (reference sequence). This clone was counted a single time. Under the authors' procedure: Amplification of reference gene primers was used by the study to estimate nucleated cell counts. TCRdb's table, derived via immunoSEQ multiplex PCR, lists solely in-frame clones and lacks some. V and J calls and clone size come straight from that table; D and trimming were deduced from the DNA. The table records approximately 400,000 clones, roughly 80% of them present only once.

Sequencing used peripheral blood. V gene TRBV19 combines with J gene TRBJ2-2; a possible D gene is TRBD1 (6 bases). This receptor was identified in a human donor with acute or convalescent COVID-19. The donor label of this sample is uncertain. Here the CDR3 DNA reads TGTGCCAGTACCCTGACAGGGAACACCGGGGAGCTGTTTTTT. Its translation is CASTLTGNTGELFF. The full variable domain, its missing parts supplied by reference TRBV19 and TRBJ2-2, is DGGITQSPKYLFRKEGQNVTLSCEQNLNHDAMYWYRQDPGQGLRLIYYSQIVNDFQKGDIAEGYSVSREKKESFPLTVTSAQKNPTAFYLCASTLTGNTGELFFGEGSRLTVL.